These T cell receptor beta chains were read from a single sample in a study of T cells in Graves' hyperthyroidism and ophthalmopathy. TCRdb re-called the multiplex PCR reads through MiXCR, storing one row per CDR3 protein. The profile shows over 250,000 distinct CDR3 sequences, about 15% of them singletons. Sequenced input: blood. These TCRs come from a woman in her fifties or sixties with Graves' ophthalmopathy. The CDR3 runs from the conserved cysteine through the conserved F or W. A D gene is named only where the DNA matches it firmly. Not all rows give a size; the values are once, few, many and, for expanded clones, a class.

>14|many|TRBJ1-1|TRBV20-1|NA
TGCAGTGCTAGACAAGACCCTGGAACGTCTGAAGCTTTCTTT
CSARQDPGTSEAFF
>15|many|TRBJ2-7|TRBV18|NA
TGTGCCAGCTCTCCGGGTAGGCCTAGCAACTACGAGCAGTACTTC
CASSPGRPSNYEQYF
>15|NA|TRBJ1-2|TRBV4-3|NA
TGCGCCAGCAGCCAAGAGTGGGGAGCTCAAAGGGGCTACACCTTC
CASSQEWGAQRGYTF
>15|many|TRBJ1-5|TRBV27|NA
TGTGCCAGCAGTTTAAGTGGACAGCGTTATCAGCCCCAGCATTTT
CASSLSGQRYQPQHF
>14|few|TRBJ2-5|TRBV25-1|NA
TGTGCCAGCAGTGTAGGACCATGGGATGGGACCCAGTACTTC
CASSVGPWDGTQYF
>18|NA|TRBJ2-2|TRBV6-5|TRBD1
TGTGCCAGCAGTTACTCCCGGGACAGGGAAGGCCGTGCTTACGAGCTGTTTTTT
CASSYSRDREGRAYELFF
>14|many|TRBJ1-1|TRBV7-9|NA
TGTGCCAGCAGCTTCTTTGCGGGGAACACTGAAGCTTTCTTT
CASSFFAGNTEAFF
>16|many|TRBJ2-3|TRBV6-2/TRBV6-3|TRBD1
TGTGCCAGCAATCCTCTCGGGACAGGGAACACAGATACGCAGTATTTT
CASNPLGTGNTDTQYF
>15|many|TRBJ2-7|TRBV11-2|TRBD2
TGTGCCAGCAGCTTATCTAGCGGGAGCTTCAACGAGCAGTACTTC
CASSLSSGSFNEQYF
>14|many|TRBJ1-1|TRBV5-1|TRBD1
TGCGCCAGCAGCTTACGACAGGGGAACCCTGAAGCTTTCTTT
CASSLRQGNPEAFF
>15|NA|TRBJ2-1|TRBV10-1|TRBD2
TGCGCCAGCACCCCGGGGGGGCAGTTTTACAATGAGCAGTTCTTC
CASTPGGQFYNEQFF
>12|NA|TRBJ1-1|TRBV19|NA
TGTGCCAGTAGTCTCTGGCGTACTGAAGCTTTCTTT
CASSLWRTEAFF
>16|many|TRBJ1-2|TRBV28|TRBD1
TGTGCCAGCAGTTCTCCCGGGGACAGGAGGGGTTATGGCTACACCTTC
CASSSPGDRRGYGYTF
>15|NA|TRBJ2-2|TRBV7-3|NA
TGTGCCAGCAGCCGCGCGGTGACGAACACCGGGGAGCTGTTTTTT
CASSRAVTNTGELFF
>14|many|TRBJ2-5|TRBV30|NA
TGTGCCTGGAGTGGTCTGGACAGCCAAGAGACCCAGTACTTC
CAWSGLDSQETQYF
>18|NA|TRBJ1-1|TRBV20-1|TRBD1
TGCAGTGCTAGACCTGAGCCGGGACAGAAATTGCCTGGCACTGAAACTTTCTTT
CSARPEPGQKLPGTETFF
>13|few|TRBJ2-5|TRBV28|TRBD1
TGTGCCAGCAATGACAGGGTGTGGGAGACCCAGTACTTC
CASNDRVWETQYF
>13|few|TRBJ1-4|TRBV20-1|TRBD1
TGCAGTGCGGGGACAGCAACTAATGAAAAACTGTTTTTT
CSAGTATNEKLFF
>16|many|TRBJ1-2|TRBV11-2|NA
TGTGCCAGCAGCCCAGCGCCGGTAAACCTTGGCTATGGCTACACCTTC
CASSPAPVNLGYGYTF
>15|once|TRBJ2-7|TRBV11-1|NA
TGTGCCAGCAGCCTGGGGGGTGCGGCCTCCTACGAGCAGTACTTC
CASSLGGAASYEQYF
>16|many|TRBJ2-7|TRBV5-1|TRBD1
TGCGCCAGCAGCTTTACCTCTGGACAGGTATCCTACGAGCAGTACTTC
CASSFTSGQVSYEQYF
>13|many|TRBJ1-5|TRBV18|NA
TGTGCCAGTAGGGCCCAGGGTAATCAGCCCCAGCATTTT
CASRAQGNQPQHF